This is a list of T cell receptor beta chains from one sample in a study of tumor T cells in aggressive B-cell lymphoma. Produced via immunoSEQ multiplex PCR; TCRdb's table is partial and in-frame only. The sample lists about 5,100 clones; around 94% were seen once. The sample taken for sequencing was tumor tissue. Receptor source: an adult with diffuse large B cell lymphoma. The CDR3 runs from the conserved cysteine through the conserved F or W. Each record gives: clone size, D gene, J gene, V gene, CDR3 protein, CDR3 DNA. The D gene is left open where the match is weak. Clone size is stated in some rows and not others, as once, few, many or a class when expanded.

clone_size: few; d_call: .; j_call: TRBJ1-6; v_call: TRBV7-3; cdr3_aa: CASSPTGIRGSPLHF; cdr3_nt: TGTGCCAGCAGTCCGACAGGTATAAGGGGTTCACCCCTCCACTTT
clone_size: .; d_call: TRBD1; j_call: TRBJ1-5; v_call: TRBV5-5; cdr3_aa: CASSGGTGSYSNQPQHF; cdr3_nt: TGTGCCAGCAGCGGTGGGACAGGGAGCTATAGCAATCAGCCCCAGCATTTT
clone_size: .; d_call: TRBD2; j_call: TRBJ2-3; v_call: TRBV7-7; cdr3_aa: CASSRAGGGTDTQYF; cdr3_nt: TGTGCTAGCAGCAGGGCGGGGGGGGGCACAGATACGCAGTATTTT
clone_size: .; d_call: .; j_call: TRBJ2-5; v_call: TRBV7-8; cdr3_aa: CASSPGAGMDQETQYF; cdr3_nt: TGTGCCAGCAGCCCTGGTGCAGGGATGGATCAAGAGACCCAGTACTTC
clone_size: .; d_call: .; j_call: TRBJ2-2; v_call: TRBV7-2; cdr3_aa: CASSLLGGNTGELFF; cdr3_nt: TGTGCCAGCAGCTTATTAGGGGGAAACACCGGGGAGCTGTTTTTT
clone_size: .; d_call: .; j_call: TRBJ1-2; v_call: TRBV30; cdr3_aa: CAWRPRGLENYGYTF; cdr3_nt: TGTGCCTGGAGACCACGGGGTCTTGAAAACTATGGCTACACCTTC
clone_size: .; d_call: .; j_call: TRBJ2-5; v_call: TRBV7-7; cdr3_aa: CASSLGGPETQYF; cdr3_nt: TGTGCTAGCAGCTTAGGGGGGCCAGAGACCCAGTACTTC
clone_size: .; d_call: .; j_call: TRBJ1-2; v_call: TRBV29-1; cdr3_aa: CSVAIGSVGYTF; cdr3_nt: TGCAGCGTTGCGATCGGTAGCGTCGGCTACACCTTC
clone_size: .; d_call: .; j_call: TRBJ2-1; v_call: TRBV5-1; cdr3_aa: CASNLMDNEQFF; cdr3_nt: TGCGCCAGCAACCTAATGGACAATGAGCAGTTCTTC
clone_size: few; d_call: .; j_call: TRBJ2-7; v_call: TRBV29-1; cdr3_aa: CSVALGGYEQYF; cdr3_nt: TGCAGCGTTGCCCTAGGGGGTTACGAGCAGTACTTC
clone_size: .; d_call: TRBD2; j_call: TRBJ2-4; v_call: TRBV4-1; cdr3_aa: CASSQGLAGGKNIQYF; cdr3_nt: TGCGCCAGCAGCCAAGGACTAGCGGGAGGCAAAAACATTCAGTACTTC
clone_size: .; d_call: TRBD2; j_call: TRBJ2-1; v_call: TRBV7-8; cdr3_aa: CARSQWTSSSSYNEQFF; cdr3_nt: TGTGCCAGAAGCCAATGGACTAGCAGTAGCTCCTACAATGAGCAGTTCTTC
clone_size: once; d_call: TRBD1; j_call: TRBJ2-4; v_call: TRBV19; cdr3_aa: CASLQQGEKNIQYF; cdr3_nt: TGTGCCAGCCTTCAACAGGGGGAGAAAAACATTCAGTACTTC
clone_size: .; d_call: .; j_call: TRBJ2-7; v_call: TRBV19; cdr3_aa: CASSTTGIYEQYF; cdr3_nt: TGTGCCAGTAGTACAACAGGGATCTACGAGCAGTACTTC
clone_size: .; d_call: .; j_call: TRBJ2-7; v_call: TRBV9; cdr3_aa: CASSDRPTSYEQYF; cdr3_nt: TGTGCCAGCAGCGACAGGCCAACTTCCTACGAGCAGTACTTC
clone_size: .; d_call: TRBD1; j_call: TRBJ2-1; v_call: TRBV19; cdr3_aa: CASSIQGAGIDEQFF; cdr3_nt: TGTGCCAGTAGTATACAGGGGGCCGGAATCGATGAGCAGTTCTTC
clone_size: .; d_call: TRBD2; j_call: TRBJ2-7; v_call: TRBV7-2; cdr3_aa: CASSPVGLAGGEQYF; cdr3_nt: TGTGCCAGCAGCCCCGTGGGGCTAGCGGGCGGCGAGCAGTACTTC
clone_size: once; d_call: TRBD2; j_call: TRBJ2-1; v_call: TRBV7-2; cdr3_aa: CASSLDVASGSNNEQFF; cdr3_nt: TGTGCCAGCAGCTTAGATGTGGCTAGCGGGAGCAACAATGAGCAGTTCTTC
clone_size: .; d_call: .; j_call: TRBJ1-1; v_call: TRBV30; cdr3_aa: CAWSAARTPTDTEAFF; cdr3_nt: TGTGCCTGGAGTGCGGCCAGGACACCCACTGACACTGAAGCTTTCTTT
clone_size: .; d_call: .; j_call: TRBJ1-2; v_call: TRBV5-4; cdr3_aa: CASSFSYGYTF; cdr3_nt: TGTGCCAGCAGCTTCAGCTATGGCTACACCTTC
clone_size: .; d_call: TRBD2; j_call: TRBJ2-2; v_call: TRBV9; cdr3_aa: CASSVDGGWGDTGELFF; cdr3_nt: TGTGCCAGCAGCGTAGACGGGGGGTGGGGCGACACCGGGGAGCTGTTTTTT
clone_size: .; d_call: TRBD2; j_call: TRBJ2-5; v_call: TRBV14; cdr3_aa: CASSQVSSGRGRETQYF; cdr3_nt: TGTGCCAGCAGCCAAGTTAGTAGCGGGAGGGGGAGAGAGACCCAGTACTTC
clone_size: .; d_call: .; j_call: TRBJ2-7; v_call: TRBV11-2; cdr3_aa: CASSLDPLLRGPPYEQYF; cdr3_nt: TGTGCCAGCAGCTTAGACCCCTTATTACGGGGTCCTCCCTACGAACAGTACTTC
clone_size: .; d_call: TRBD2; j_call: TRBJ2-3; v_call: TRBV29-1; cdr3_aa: CSVDGLAGTDTQYF; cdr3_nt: TGCAGCGTGGATGGACTAGCCGGCACAGATACGCAGTATTTT